This T cell receptor (beta chain) was captured by sequencing in a study of T cells in Graves' hyperthyroidism and ophthalmopathy. Unmatched junction bases numbered 4, after V lost 0 bases and J lost 3 bases. CDR1 and CDR2 (germline): LGHDT, YNNKEL (reference sequence). The CDR3 has 16 amino acids. There are many counts of this clonotype. Amplification yielded TCR beta CDR3 regions, with RNA transcripts as the source. HTBI primers were employed in a first-round RT-PCR of the TCR CDR3. TCRdb fed the multiplex PCR reads into MiXCR, producing one record per CDR3 protein. The sample includes a few hundred thousand distinct CDR3 sequences, approximately 17% of them seen just once.

This clonotype was sampled from a woman younger than 35 with Graves' ophthalmopathy. The chain couples TRBV3-1 to TRBJ2-1; 8 positions match TRBD2. Sequencing was carried out using blood. CDR3: CASSQEASGFYNEQFF. The DNA for the CDR3 is TGTGCCAGCAGCCAAGAAGCTAGCGGGTTCTACAATGAGCAGTTCTTC.